A selection of T cell receptor beta chains follows, all from one sample in a study of blood T cell repertoires in COVID-19. The method was immunoSEQ multiplex PCR; TCRdb's version includes in-frame clones alone and lacks a portion of them. The sample records about 65,000 clones, roughly four fifths being singletons. Sequenced material: peripheral blood. The source is a man older than 75 with acute or convalescent COVID-19. Each CDR3 is given with its conserved first and last residue. D genes are given only for firm matches. A clone size is listed for some rows: how often the clone was seen (once, few, many), or a class if it is expanded.

TRBD1	once	TRBV6-5	TRBJ1-2	TGTGCCAGCAGCCCGCACCGGGACAGTCGGTATGGCTACACCTTC	CASSPHRDSRYGYTF
NA	NA	TRBV6-5	TRBJ1-5	TGTGCCAGCAGTCCCGGGTCCAGTGGAAATCAGCCCCAGCATTTT	CASSPGSSGNQPQHF
NA	NA	TRBV6-5	TRBJ1-5	TGTGCCGCGTCCCCGAATAGCAATCAGCCCCAGCATTTT	CAASPNSNQPQHF
NA	few	TRBV18	TRBJ2-7	TGTGCCAGCTCACCCCTGCAAGGGGAAGGGGAGCAGTACTTC	CASSPLQGEGEQYF
TRBD1	NA	TRBV6-5	TRBJ1-2	TGTGCCACCACAAGACAGGGGAGGGAAACTATGGGGTACACCTTC	CATTRQGRETMGYTF
TRBD1	NA	TRBV3-1/TRBV3-2	TRBJ1-2	TGTGCCAGCAGCACAGGGGAAGCTAACTATGGCTACACCTTC	CASSTGEANYGYTF
NA	NA	TRBV5-1	TRBJ2-3	TGCGCCAGCAGCCGCCGGGAATCATCCACAGATACGCAGTATTTT	CASSRRESSTDTQYF
NA	NA	TRBV30	TRBJ2-1	TGTGCCTGTACCGGGACACCGAGCTCCTACAATGAGCAGTTCTTC	CACTGTPSSYNEQFF
TRBD2	NA	TRBV4-1	TRBJ2-5	TGCGCCAGCAGCCAAGAAGGAAAGCGGGGAGAGACCCAGTACTTC	CASSQEGKRGETQYF
TRBD1	NA	TRBV5-1	TRBJ1-6	TGCGCCAGCAGCCCTGGACAGGGGGCTTATTCACCCCTCCACTTT	CASSPGQGAYSPLHF
TRBD2	NA	TRBV7-2	TRBJ2-1	TGTGCCAGCAGCCCGACCCTAGCGGGGGGGCTCAATGAGCAGTTCTTC	CASSPTLAGGLNEQFF
NA	NA	TRBV18	TRBJ1-6	TGTGCCAGCTCCGGCCAGGGAAGGAATTCACCCCTCCACTTT	CASSGQGRNSPLHF
NA	NA	TRBV4-1	TRBJ1-5	TGCGCCAGCAGCCAAGCCTACTCCCAGCCCCAGCATTTT	CASSQAYSQPQHF
NA	NA	TRBV4-2	TRBJ1-4	TGTGCCAGCAGCCAAGATCCAAATCAGAGGCCCACCGGAAAACTGTTTTTT	CASSQDPNQRPTGKLFF
NA	NA	TRBV7-2	TRBJ1-1	TGTGCCAGCAGCTTAAGCTGGAGGGGGAACACTGAAGCTTTCTTT	CASSLSWRGNTEAFF
TRBD1	few	TRBV27	TRBJ1-6	TGTGCCAGCAGTCTCCGACAGGGCAATTCACCCCTCCACTTT	CASSLRQGNSPLHF